These 28 T cell receptor beta chains came from one sample sequenced in a study of T cells in Graves' hyperthyroidism and ophthalmopathy. TCR beta CDR3 region amplification was performed from RNA transcripts. The HTBI primer set was used in a first-round RT-PCR of the TCR CDR3. MiXCR, run by TCRdb on the multiplex PCR reads, gives a single entry per CDR3 protein. The top ten hold around 10% of the sample, which has under 400,000 distinct CDR3 sequences, about 15% seen once. Sequencing was carried out using blood. These receptors all stem from a woman aged 55-75 years with Graves' hyperthyroidism.

The table lists this clonotype with a count of one. A much larger clone differs by one base, so this may be a read error. This chain joins TRBV6-1 and TRBJ2-7; 15 nucleotides agree with TRBD2. The length of the CDR3 is 16 residues. Trimming at V came to 7 bases and at J to 2 bases, leaving 6 bases not matched to a gene. Per germline, CDR1 MNHNS and CDR2 SASEGT. CDR3 bases: TGTGCCAGCAAGGGACTAGCGGGGGGAATCCCCTACGAGCAGTACTTC. This sequence encodes CASKGLAGGIPYEQYF.

Comment on this clonotype: The germline gene is not matched at one end of the junction; a read error may be the cause. This chain uses TRBV7-3 with TRBJ2-1; a weak D match, TRBD1 (5 bases). Germline V gene sequence: CDR1 SGHTA, CDR2 FQGTGA. The CDR3 runs 15 residues. CDR3 sequence: CASSPQGLGYNERFF. The CDR3 DNA is TGTGCCAGCAGCCCTCAGGGTTTGGGCTACAATGAGCGGTTCTTC.

There are many counts of this clonotype. The CDR3 DNA sequence: TGTGCCAGCAGCTCGCCTACTAGGGACCGCCAGTTCTTC. Translated: CASSSPTRDRQFF. This rearrangement joins TRBV11-3 to TRBJ2-1; either TRBD1 or TRBD2 may fit D (5 bases each). The CDR3 has 13 amino acids. Trimming took off 4 bases at V and 13 bases at J, with 17 bases between the two ends. Germline loops: CDR1 SGHNT, CDR2 YENEEA. The full variable domain, its missing parts supplied by reference TRBV11-3 and TRBJ2-1, is EAGVVQSPRYKIIEKKQPVAFWCNPISGHNTLYWYLQNLGQGPELLIRYENEEAVDDSQLPKDRFSAERLKGVDSTLKIQPAELGDSAVYLCASSSPTRDRQFFGPGTRLTVL.

There are many counts of this clonotype. The V and J genes are TRBV7-9 and TRBJ2-1; TRBD2 matches at 14 bases. The CDR3 spans 15 residues. J lost 8 bases, V lost 3 bases, and 3 bases had no gene match. The germline gives CDR1 SEHNR, CDR2 FQNEAQ (reference sequence). This chain's CDR3 is CASSFSGLAGDEQFF. CDR3 bases: TGTGCCAGCAGCTTTTCGGGACTAGCGGGAGATGAGCAGTTCTTC. The whole variable domain, filled in from reference TRBV7-9 and TRBJ2-1, reads DTGVSQNPRHKITKRGQNVTFRCDPISEHNRLYWYRQTLGQGPEFLTYFQNEAQLEKSRLLSDRFSAERPKGSFSTLEIQRTEQGDSAMYLCASSFSGLAGDEQFFGPGTRLTVL.

At least ten counts were recorded for this clonotype. The genes are TRBV20-1 and TRBJ2-3; no clear D. Germline V gene data show CDR1 as DFQATT and CDR2 as SNEGSKA (reference sequence). The CDR3 consists of 14 residues. V was clipped by 1 base and J by 2 bases, with 10 bases between them. CDR3 in amino acids: CSARVHLNTDTQYF. DNA of the CDR3: TGCAGTGCTAGAGTTCACCTTAACACAGATACGCAGTATTTT.

Many counts were recorded for this clonotype. This chain uses TRBV27 with TRBJ2-1; TRBD2 matches at 7 bases. CDR3 size: 17 residues. The J segment lost 1 base and the V segment lost 3 bases, leaving 9 bases of the junction unmatched. The germline gives CDR1 MNHEY, CDR2 SMNVEV (reference sequence). Written as DNA, the CDR3 is TGTGCCAGCAGTTTTTTAGGGGCGGGAGAATCCTACAATGAGCAGTTCTTC. It specifies CASSFLGAGESYNEQFF.

The V call is TRBV10-3, the J call TRBJ2-2; perhaps TRBD2 as D (5 bases). In germline, CDR1 is ENHRY, CDR2 SYGVKD. Trimming removed 4 bases from V and 0 bases from J, with 9 bases in between. The CDR3 sequence is 15 residues long. The CDR3 here is CAISVSGTNTGELFF. The CDR3 DNA follows: TGTGCCATCAGTGTCAGCGGAACGAACACCGGGGAGCTGTTTTTT.

This clonotype has ten or more counts. This rearrangement joins TRBV12-3 or TRBV12-4 to TRBJ2-1; 11 nucleotides match TRBD2. The length of the CDR3 is 15 residues. Unmatched junction bases numbered 7, after V lost 3 bases and J lost 9 bases. CDR3 protein: CASSFSPLAGGEQFF. CDR3 bases: TGTGCCAGCAGTTTTAGTCCCCTAGCGGGAGGTGAGCAGTTCTTC.

This clonotype has ten or more counts. This rearrangement joins TRBV10-3 to TRBJ2-1, with D possibly being TRBD2 (5 bases). V was clipped by 0 bases and J by 0 bases, with 9 bases between them. CDR3 length: 16 residues. Germline V gene data show CDR1 as ENHRY and CDR2 as SYGVKD. The CDR3 DNA sequence: TGTGCCATCAGTGAGTCGGACTTCAGCTCCTACAATGAGCAGTTCTTC. Residues: CAISESDFSSYNEQFF.

In its sample, this clonotype was seen a few times. Since the CDR3 does not end with the conserved phenylalanine or tryptophan, this likely comes from a read error. The CDR3 spells CASSLGGTGPLVNYGYTL. Here the CDR3 DNA reads TGTGCCAGCAGCCTGGGCGGGACAGGGCCTCTTGTTAACTATGGCTACACCCTC. The chain employs TRBV5-6 and TRBJ1-2; 9 nucleotides align to TRBD1. Trimming removed 4 bases from V and 1 base from J; junction bases left unmatched: 14. This CDR3 has 18 amino acids. The V gene's germline CDR1 is SGHDT and CDR2 YYEEEE.

This clonotype occurred a few times. CDR3 amino acids: CAWSVVLRGRRNEQFF. CDR3 DNA sequence: TGTGCCTGGAGTGTCGTGTTAAGGGGGAGGAGAAATGAGCAGTTCTTC. The chain joins TRBV30 to TRBJ2-1; D tentatively reads TRBD1 or TRBD2 (6 bases each). CDR3 length equals 16 residues. V was trimmed by 0 bases and J by 7 bases, leaving 19 bases between them. The germline V gene has CDR1 GTSNPN and CDR2 SVGIG (reference sequence). Using reference TRBV30 and TRBJ2-1 for the parts outside the CDR3, the full variable domain is SQTIHQWPATLVQPVGSPLSLECTVEGTSNPNLYWYRQAAGRGLQLLFYSVGIGQISSEVPQNLSASRPQDRQFILSSKKLLLSDSGFYLCAWSVVLRGRRNEQFFGPGTRLTVL.

This clonotype was detected only a few times. This chain connects TRBV28 to TRBJ2-2; possibly TRBD2 for D (5 bases). This CDR3 region has 13 residues. Germline lookup yields CDR1 MDHEN and CDR2 SYDVKM. The V and J ends lost 6 bases and 4 bases respectively, with 9 bases between them. DNA for the CDR3: TGTGCCAGCAGGCGGAGGAGCACCGGGGAGCTGTTTTTT. It encodes CASRRRSTGELFF.

This clonotype has only a few counts. This rearrangement joins TRBV29-1 to TRBJ1-2; a possible D gene is TRBD1 (6 bases). CDR1 and CDR2 from the germline V gene are SQVTM and ANQGSEA. V was pared by 0 bases and J by 8 bases, with 10 bases between. The CDR3 length is 12 residues. CDR3 sequence (DNA): TGCAGCGTTGAAGAAGGGGGGAAGGGCTACACCTTC. This encodes CSVEEGGKGYTF.

There are a few counts of this clonotype. This sequence joins TRBV12-5 and TRBJ2-7; 7 positions match TRBD1. CDR1 and CDR2 (germline): LGHNT, FRNRAP. The CDR3 length is 14 residues. Losses at the gene ends were 1 base for V and 4 bases for J; bases not matched to a gene: 4. CDR3 bases: TGTGCTAGTGGTTTGGGACAGGGATTGTACGAGCAGTACTTC. This sequence encodes CASGLGQGLYEQYF.

The rearrangement uses TRBV11-1 and TRBJ2-5; a weak D match, TRBD2 (5 bases). Per the germline V gene, CDR1 is SGHAT and CDR2 is FQDESV (reference sequence). The CDR3 is 14 amino acids. Between the trimmed V and J ends, which lost 5 bases and 2 bases, there was a span of 12 bases. CDR3 sequence reads: CASSVPAEQETQYF. CDR3 sequence (DNA): TGTGCCAGCAGCGTACCAGCGGAACAAGAGACCCAGTACTTC.

The rearrangement uses TRBV5-1 and TRBJ1-3; a weak D match, TRBD1 (6 bases). The CDR3 is made up of 16 amino acids. V was pared by 3 bases and J by 0 bases, with 13 bases between. CDR1 SGHRS and CDR2 YFSETQ come from the germline V gene. The CDR3 sequence is CASSSDSYDSGNTIYF. CDR3 nucleotides: TGCGCCAGCAGCTCGGACAGCTACGACTCTGGAAACACCATATATTTT.

This clonotype showed up many times. The genes are TRBV7-2 and TRBJ2-1, with 9 bases aligning to TRBD2. Germline-derived CDR1 and CDR2 are SGHTA and FQGNSA. The CDR3 consists of 18 residues. With 5 bases clipped from V and 0 bases from J, the junction kept 11 bases outside the gene matches. In DNA, the CDR3 is TGTGCCAGCAGCCGAGGTCCGGGTAGCGGGGGCTCCTACAATGAGCAGTTCTTC. Protein sequence: CASSRGPGSGGSYNEQFF.

This clonotype showed up just a few times. The chain is built from TRBV5-1 and TRBJ1-1; a possible D gene is TRBD1 (6 bases). V lost 5 bases and J 4 bases, leaving 12 bases between the germline ends. CDR1 and CDR2 (germline): SGHRS, YFSETQ. CDR3 length: 13 amino acids. This CDR3 reads CASRADRPTEAFF. CDR3 coding DNA: TGCGCCAGCAGGGCGGACAGACCCACTGAAGCTTTCTTT.

This clonotype was seen ten or more times. The rearrangement joins TRBV12-3 or TRBV12-4 to TRBJ2-7; possibly TRBD1 for D (5 bases). The V and J ends lost 2 bases and 5 bases respectively, with 16 bases between them. This CDR3 has 15 residues. The DNA for the CDR3 is TGTGCCAGCAGTTTAAAAGGGGTAACAGTCCACGAGCAGTACTTC. Translating gives CASSLKGVTVHEQYF.

This clonotype was seen a few times. J is TRBJ2-1 and V is TRBV25-1; TRBD2 aligns across 14 bases. This CDR3 is 21 amino acids long. V shed 0 bases, J shed 0 bases, and the junction held 10 bases outside the gene matches. Germline assignment: CDR1 MGHDK and CDR2 SYGVNS. The CDR3 region is CASSEYAPGLAGEVSYNEQFF. The CDR3 region has the DNA TGTGCCAGCAGTGAATATGCACCGGGACTAGCGGGAGAGGTCTCCTACAATGAGCAGTTCTTC.

In its sample, this clonotype was seen many times. This sequence joins TRBV7-2 and TRBJ2-1; D unclear. The germline V gene has CDR1 SGHTA and CDR2 FQGNSA. This CDR3 spans 13 amino acids. The V end lost 0 bases, the J end lost 7 bases, and 7 bases lay between the germline ends. The DNA of the CDR3 is TGTGCCAGCAGCTTAGCGAGGAGAAATGAGCAGTTCTTC. This sequence encodes CASSLARRNEQFF.

The table lists this clonotype with a few counts. The gene calls are TRBV5-1 and TRBJ2-7; 10 bases match TRBD1. Germline CDR1 and CDR2: SGHRS and YFSETQ. V lost 0 bases to trimming and J lost 5 bases; unmatched junction nucleotides: 5. CDR3 length: 15 amino acids. The CDR3 spells CASSLGGTGVHEQYF. CDR3 sequence (DNA): TGCGCCAGCAGCTTGGGAGGGACAGGGGTCCACGAGCAGTACTTC.

This clonotype was observed many times. J is TRBJ2-3 and V is TRBV11-2, with 11 bases aligning to TRBD2. The V and J ends lost 1 base and 2 bases, in that order; junction bases with no gene match: 8. Germline assignment: CDR1 SGHAT and CDR2 FQNNGV. This CDR3 has 18 amino acids. In nucleotides, the CDR3 is TGTGCCAGCAGCTTAGCTTCACTGACTAGCGGGATCACAGATACGCAGTATTTT. Translated, it gives CASSLASLTSGITDTQYF.

In DNA, the CDR3 is TGTGCCAGCAGCACGCTATATACGCAGTATTTT. It codes for CASSTLYTQYF. This chain connects TRBV12-3 or TRBV12-4 to TRBJ2-3; D call uncertain. The CDR3 sequence is 11 residues long. Trimming stripped 6 bases from V and 7 bases from J, with 8 bases between.

This clonotype was detected once. The chain has TRBV4-1 and TRBJ1-5, with D perhaps matching TRBD1 (5 bases). The V gene lost 1 base and the J gene lost 3 bases, with 10 bases spanning the gap. This CDR3 contains 15 residues. CDR1 and CDR2 (germline): MGHRA, YSYEKL. The CDR3 sequence: CASSQGAGNNQPQHF. The CDR3 DNA reads TGCGCCAGCAGCCAAGGGGCAGGGAACAATCAGCCCCAGCATTTT.

The chain carries TRBV5-1 and TRBJ2-1; 10 nucleotides agree with TRBD1. The CDR3 length is 15 residues. Germline V gene lookup returns CDR1 SGHRS and CDR2 YFSETQ. Losses at the gene ends were 2 bases for V and 8 bases for J; bases not matched to a gene: 7. This CDR3 reads CASSLSPGQGYEQFF. The CDR3 DNA reads TGCGCCAGCAGCTTATCGCCGGGACAGGGGTATGAGCAGTTCTTC.

This clonotype occurred a few times. This chain uses TRBV30 with TRBJ2-7, with a weak D call TRBD1 (7 bases). The CDR3 totals 15 residues. CDR1 and CDR2 (germline): GTSNPN, SVGIG (reference sequence). V gave up 0 bases and J gave up 3 bases, with 15 bases separating them. In DNA, the CDR3 is TGTGCCTGGAGTGTAAGGAGGGGACAGATCTACGAGCAGTACTTC. This sequence encodes CAWSVRRGQIYEQYF. Based on the CDR3 plus reference TRBV30 and TRBJ2-7, the full variable domain is SQTIHQWPATLVQPVGSPLSLECTVEGTSNPNLYWYRQAAGRGLQLLFYSVGIGQISSEVPQNLSASRPQDRQFILSSKKLLLSDSGFYLCAWSVRRGQIYEQYFGPGTRLTVT.

In its sample, this clonotype was seen many times. The rearrangement uses TRBV9 and TRBJ2-1; 13 bases are shared with TRBD2. This CDR3 spans 16 amino acids. J was trimmed by 6 bases and V by 4 bases; bases with no gene match: 7. Germline CDR1 reads SGDLS; CDR2 reads YYNGEE. CDR3: CASSIGTSGNLNEQFF. Here the CDR3 DNA reads TGTGCCAGCAGCATCGGGACTAGCGGGAATCTCAATGAGCAGTTCTTC.